This T cell receptor beta chain originates from a study of cytomegalovirus exposure and HLA in healthy donors. For the study at large: The roughly 700 first-cohort repertoires shared a platform with the roughly 120 validation repertoires, as reported in a later analysis.

TCRdb's copy holds only in-frame clones and misses some; the assay was immunoSEQ multiplex PCR. The sample consists of roughly 60,000 clones, 85% to 95% of them appearing once. As for this clone: As yet, its antigen is unknown.

General study findings and limits: Investigators reported 150 to 200 TCR beta chains as tied to cytomegalovirus. Within the 95 to 150 validation repertoires, first-cohort TCR clusters tended to co-occur, according to a later analysis.

The material sequenced was PBMCs. The TCR was taken from a woman in her late teens or twenties in good health and CMV-seropositive.

The CDR3: CASSYQGANTEAFF. In nucleotides, the CDR3 is TGCGCCAGCAGTTACCAGGGGGCGAACACTGAAGCTTTCTTT. The chain recombines TRBV5-1 with TRBJ1-1, with 8 nucleotides matching TRBD1. Germline V lookup: CDR1 SGHRS, CDR2 YFSETQ. The length of the CDR3 is 14 residues. J lost 1 base, V lost 5 bases, and 4 bases had no gene match.